This record covers a single T cell receptor (beta chain). Its antigen is not known. The data were taken from a study of OX40 agonist ivuxolimab in advanced cancers. At the level of the study: Ivuxolimab, an antibody acting as an agonist of OX40 (CD134), was used to treat patients.

Germline V lookup: CDR1 MNHEY, CDR2 SVGAGI. Deletions cut 5 bases from V and 3 bases from J, with 8 bases between. The CDR3 spans 14 residues. Overall study results and limits: Antigen targets of the expanded peripheral T cells went undetermined.

Libraries were prepared by immunoSEQ multiplex PCR; TCRdb keeps only in-frame clonotypes and omits some of them. Of 82,000 or so clones listed, 75% to 90% were seen once; the top ten hold around 2.5%. The receptor was isolated from an adult with an advanced solid tumor such as melanoma, head and neck, liver or kidney cancer. The material sequenced was CD4+ or CD8+ T cells sorted from blood, taken in a trial of the OX40 agonist ivuxolimab. This chain links TRBV6-5 with TRBJ2-6; D is possibly TRBD1 (5 bases). In nucleotides, the CDR3 is TGTGCCAGCAGTCTAGGGGTTGGGGCCAACGTCCTGACTTTC. It encodes CASSLGVGANVLTF.